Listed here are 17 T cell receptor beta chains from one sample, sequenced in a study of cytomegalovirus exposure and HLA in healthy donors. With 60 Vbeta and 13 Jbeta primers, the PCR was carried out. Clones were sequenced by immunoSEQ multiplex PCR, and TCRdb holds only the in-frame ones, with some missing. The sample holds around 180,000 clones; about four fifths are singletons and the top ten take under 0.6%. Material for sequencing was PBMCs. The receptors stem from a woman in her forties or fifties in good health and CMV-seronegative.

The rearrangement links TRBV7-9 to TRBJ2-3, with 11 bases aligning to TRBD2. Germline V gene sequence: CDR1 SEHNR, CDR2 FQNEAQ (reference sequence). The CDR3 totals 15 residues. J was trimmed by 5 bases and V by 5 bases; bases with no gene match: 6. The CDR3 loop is CASSMTSGAVDTQYF. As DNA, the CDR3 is TGTGCCAGCAGCATGACTAGCGGGGCGGTAGATACGCAGTATTTT.

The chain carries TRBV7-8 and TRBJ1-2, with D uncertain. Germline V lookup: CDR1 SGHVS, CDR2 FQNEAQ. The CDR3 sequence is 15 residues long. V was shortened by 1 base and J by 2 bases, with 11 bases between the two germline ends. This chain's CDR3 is CASSLGRMANYGYTF. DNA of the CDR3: TGTGCCAGCAGCTTAGGCAGGATGGCAAACTATGGCTACACCTTC.

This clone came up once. CDR3 amino acids: CAWSVRAGVYTQYF. CDR3 coding DNA: TGTGCCTGGAGTGTGCGCGCGGGAGTATATACGCAGTATTTT. The chain has TRBV30 and TRBJ2-3; TRBD2 aligns across 7 bases. Germline trimming cut 0 bases from V and 7 bases from J; bases unmatched to any gene: 7. Germline V gene data show CDR1 as GTSNPN and CDR2 as SVGIG (reference sequence). The CDR3 length is 14 residues.

The CDR3 protein is CASIRDRDNQPQHF. CDR3 DNA: TGTGCCAGCATTCGGGACAGAGACAATCAGCCCCAGCATTTT. V gene TRBV28 combines with J gene TRBJ1-5; 7 bases match TRBD1. CDR1 MDHEN and CDR2 SYDVKM come from the germline V gene. V gave up 7 bases and J gave up 3 bases; unmatched junction bases: 6. The CDR3 extends over 14 amino acids.

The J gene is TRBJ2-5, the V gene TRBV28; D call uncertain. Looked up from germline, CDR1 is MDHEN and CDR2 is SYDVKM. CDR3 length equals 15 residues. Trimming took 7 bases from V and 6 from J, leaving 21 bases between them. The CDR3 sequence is CASTTPGWQTKTQYF. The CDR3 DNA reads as TGTGCCAGCACCACTCCCGGGTGGCAGACGAAGACCCAGTACTTC. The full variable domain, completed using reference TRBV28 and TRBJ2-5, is DVKVTQSSRYLVKRTGEKVFLECVQDMDHENMFWYRQDPGLGLRLIYFSYDVKMKEKGDIPEGYSVSREKKERFSLILESASTNQTSMYLCASTTPGWQTKTQYFGPGTRLLVL.

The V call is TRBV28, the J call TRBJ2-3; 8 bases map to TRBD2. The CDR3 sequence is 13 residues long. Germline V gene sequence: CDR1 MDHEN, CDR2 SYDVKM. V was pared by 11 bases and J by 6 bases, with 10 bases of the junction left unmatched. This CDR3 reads CASAGGDVDTQYF. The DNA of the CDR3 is TGTGCCTCCGCGGGGGGTGATGTGGATACGCAGTATTTT.

CDR3 DNA sequence: TGCGCCAGCAGCTTGTTTGGGACTAGCGGGACCTCCGGGGAGCTGTTTTTT. Translated, it gives CASSLFGTSGTSGELFF. V is TRBV5-1 and J is TRBJ2-2, with TRBD2 matching over 13 bases. The CDR3 has 17 amino acids. Per the germline V gene, CDR1 is SGHRS and CDR2 is YFSETQ. V gave up 1 base and J gave up 6 bases; unmatched junction bases: 6.

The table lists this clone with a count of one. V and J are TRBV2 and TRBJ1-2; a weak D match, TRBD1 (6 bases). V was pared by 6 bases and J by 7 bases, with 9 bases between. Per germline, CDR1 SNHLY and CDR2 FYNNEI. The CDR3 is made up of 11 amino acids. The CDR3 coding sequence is TGTGCCAGCAGGGACAGTACTGGCTACACCTTC. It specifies CASRDSTGYTF.

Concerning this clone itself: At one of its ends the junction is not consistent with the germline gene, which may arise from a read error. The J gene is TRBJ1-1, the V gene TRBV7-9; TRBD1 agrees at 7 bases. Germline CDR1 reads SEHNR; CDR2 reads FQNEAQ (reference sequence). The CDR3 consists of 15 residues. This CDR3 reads CSSSPYPTGRTEAFF. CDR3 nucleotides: TGTTCCAGCAGCCCCTACCCGACAGGGAGAACTGAAGCTTTCTTT.

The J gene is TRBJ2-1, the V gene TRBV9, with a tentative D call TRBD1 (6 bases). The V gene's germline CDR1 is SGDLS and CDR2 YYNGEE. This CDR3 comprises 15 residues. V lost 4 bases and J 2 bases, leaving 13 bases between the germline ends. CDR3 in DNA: TGTGCCAGCAGCCCGACAGGTCTCACCTACAATGAGCAGTTCTTC. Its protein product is CASSPTGLTYNEQFF.

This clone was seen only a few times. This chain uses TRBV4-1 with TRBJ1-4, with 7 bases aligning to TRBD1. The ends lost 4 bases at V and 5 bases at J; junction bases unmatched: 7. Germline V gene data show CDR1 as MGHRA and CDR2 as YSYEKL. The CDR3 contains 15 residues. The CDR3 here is CASSPYGTENEKLFF. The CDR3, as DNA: TGCGCCAGCAGCCCATATGGGACAGAGAATGAAAAACTGTTTTTT.

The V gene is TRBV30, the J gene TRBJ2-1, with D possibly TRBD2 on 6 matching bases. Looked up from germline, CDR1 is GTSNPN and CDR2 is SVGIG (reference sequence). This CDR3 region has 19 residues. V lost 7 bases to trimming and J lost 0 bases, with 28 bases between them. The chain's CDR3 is CALSSGTHITASSYNEQFF. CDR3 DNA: TGTGCCTTAAGCTCCGGGACTCATATTACTGCCAGCTCCTACAATGAGCAGTTCTTC.

Here the CDR3 DNA reads TGTGCCAGCAGCCAAGTTGCCGGGACAGGGGCCTACGAGCAGTACTTC. It yields the protein CASSQVAGTGAYEQYF. The V gene is TRBV4-2, the J gene TRBJ2-7, with TRBD1 matching over 10 bases. From germline, CDR1 is LGHNA and CDR2 YNFKEQ. The CDR3 length is 16 residues. The J segment lost 2 bases and the V segment lost 1 base, leaving 5 bases of the junction unmatched.

CDR3 sequence: CAIGTFYNEQFF. Written as DNA, the CDR3 is TGTGCCATCGGGACTTTTTACAATGAGCAGTTCTTC. The chain employs TRBV10-3 and TRBJ2-1; D is possibly TRBD2 (6 bases). Looked up from germline, CDR1 is ENHRY and CDR2 is SYGVKD. Deletions cut 8 bases from V and 4 bases from J, with 9 bases between. This CDR3 region has 12 residues.

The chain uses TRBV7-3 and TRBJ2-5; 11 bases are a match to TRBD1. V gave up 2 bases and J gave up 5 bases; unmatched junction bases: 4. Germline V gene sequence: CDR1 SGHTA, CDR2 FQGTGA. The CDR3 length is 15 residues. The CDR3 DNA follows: TGTGCCAGCAGCTTAGGGACAGGGGGTTTGGAGACCCAGTACTTC. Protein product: CASSLGTGGLETQYF.

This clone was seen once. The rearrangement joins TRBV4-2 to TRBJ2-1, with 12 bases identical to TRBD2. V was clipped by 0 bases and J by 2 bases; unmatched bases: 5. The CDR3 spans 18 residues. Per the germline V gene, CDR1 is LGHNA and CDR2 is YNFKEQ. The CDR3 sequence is CASSQDLLAGGTYNEQFF. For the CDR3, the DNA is TGTGCCAGCAGCCAAGATCTCCTAGCGGGGGGGACCTACAATGAGCAGTTCTTC.

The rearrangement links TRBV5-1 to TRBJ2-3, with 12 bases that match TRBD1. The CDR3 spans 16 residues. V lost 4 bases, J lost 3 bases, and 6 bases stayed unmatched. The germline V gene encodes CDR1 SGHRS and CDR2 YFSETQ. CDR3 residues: CASSGGTGGTTDTQYF. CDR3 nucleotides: TGCGCCAGCAGCGGCGGGACAGGGGGCACGACAGATACGCAGTATTTT. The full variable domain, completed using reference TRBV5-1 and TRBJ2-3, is KAGVTQTPRYLIKTRGQQVTLSCSPISGHRSVSWYQQTPGQGLQFLFEYFSETQRNKGNFPGRFSGRQFSNSRSEMNVSTLELGDSALYLCASSGGTGGTTDTQYFGPGTRLTVL.